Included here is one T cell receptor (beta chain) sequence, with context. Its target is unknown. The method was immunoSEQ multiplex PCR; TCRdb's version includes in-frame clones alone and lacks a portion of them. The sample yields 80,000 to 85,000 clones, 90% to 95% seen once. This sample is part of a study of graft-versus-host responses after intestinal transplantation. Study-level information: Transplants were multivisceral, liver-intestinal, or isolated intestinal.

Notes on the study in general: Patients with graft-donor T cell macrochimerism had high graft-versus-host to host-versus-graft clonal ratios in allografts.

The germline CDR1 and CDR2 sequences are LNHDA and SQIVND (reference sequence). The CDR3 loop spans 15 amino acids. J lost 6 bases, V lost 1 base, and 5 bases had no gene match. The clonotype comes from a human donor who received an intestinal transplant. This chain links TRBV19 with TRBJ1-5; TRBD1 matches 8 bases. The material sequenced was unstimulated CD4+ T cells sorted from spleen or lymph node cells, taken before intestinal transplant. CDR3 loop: CASSIATGVGQPQHF. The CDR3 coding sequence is TGTGCCAGTAGTATAGCGACAGGGGTAGGTCAGCCCCAGCATTTT. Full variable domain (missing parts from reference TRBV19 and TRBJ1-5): DGGITQSPKYLFRKEGQNVTLSCEQNLNHDAMYWYRQDPGQGLRLIYYSQIVNDFQKGDIAEGYSVSREKKESFPLTVTSAQKNPTAFYLCASSIATGVGQPQHFGDGTRLSIL.